This TCR beta chain appears in the sequencing data of a study of cytomegalovirus exposure and HLA in healthy donors. Study-level findings and limits: Listed as cytomegalovirus-associated were 170 or so TCR beta chains.

The germline gives CDR1 SEHNR, CDR2 FQNEAQ (reference sequence). The CDR3 covers 15 residues. V was shortened by 5 bases and J by 7 bases, with 21 bases between the two germline ends. As to this clone: Its antigen is as yet unknown.

In the PCR, 60 Vbeta and 13 Jbeta primers were used. The protocol was immunoSEQ multiplex PCR, while the TCRdb copy is restricted to in-frame clones and leaves out a portion. This table has roughly 150,000 clones, roughly 79% appearing once. The TCR originated in a man aged 30-40 years in good health and CMV-seronegative. This chain uses TRBV7-9 with TRBJ2-7; TRBD2 might be the D (6 bases). The sequenced material came from PBMCs. Here the CDR3 DNA reads TGTGCCAGCAGCCCCCGGGGCCCGGGTGCGGGGGAGCAGTACTTC. It yields the protein CASSPRGPGAGEQYF. Drawing the rest from reference TRBV7-9 and TRBJ2-7, the complete variable domain is DTGVSQNPRHKITKRGQNVTFRCDPISEHNRLYWYRQTLGQGPEFLTYFQNEAQLEKSRLLSDRFSAERPKGSFSTLEIQRTEQGDSAMYLCASSPRGPGAGEQYFGPGTRLTVT.